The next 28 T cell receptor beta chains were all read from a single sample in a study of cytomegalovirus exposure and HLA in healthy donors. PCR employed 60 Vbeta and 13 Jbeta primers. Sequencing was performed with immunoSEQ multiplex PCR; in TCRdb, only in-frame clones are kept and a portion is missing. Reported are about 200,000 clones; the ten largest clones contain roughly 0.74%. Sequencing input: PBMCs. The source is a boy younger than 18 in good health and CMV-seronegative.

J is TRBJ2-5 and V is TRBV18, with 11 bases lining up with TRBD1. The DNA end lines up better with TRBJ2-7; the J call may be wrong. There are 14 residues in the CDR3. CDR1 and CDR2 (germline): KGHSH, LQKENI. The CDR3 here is CASSPRDRGYEQYF. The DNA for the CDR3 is TGTGCCAGCTCACCCCGGGACAGGGGGTACGAGCAGTACTTC.

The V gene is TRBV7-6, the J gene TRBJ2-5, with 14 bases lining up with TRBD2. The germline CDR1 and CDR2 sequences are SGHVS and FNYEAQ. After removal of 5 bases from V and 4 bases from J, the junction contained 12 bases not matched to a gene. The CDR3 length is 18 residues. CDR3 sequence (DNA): TGTGCCAGCAGCCCGCTGACTAGCGGGGGGGCTGAGTTAGAGACCCAGTACTTC. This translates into CASSPLTSGGAELETQYF.

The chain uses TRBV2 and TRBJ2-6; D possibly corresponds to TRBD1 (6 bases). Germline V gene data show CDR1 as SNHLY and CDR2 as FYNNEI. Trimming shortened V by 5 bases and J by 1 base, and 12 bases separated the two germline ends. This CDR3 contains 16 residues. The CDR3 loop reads CASSWQGLSGANVLTF. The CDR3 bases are TGTGCCAGCAGTTGGCAGGGGCTGTCTGGGGCCAACGTCCTGACTTTC. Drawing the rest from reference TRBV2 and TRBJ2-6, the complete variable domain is EPEVTQTPSHQVTQMGQEVILRCVPISNHLYFYWYRQILGQKVEFLVSFYNNEISEKSEIFDDQFSVERPDGSNFTLKIRSTKLEDSAMYFCASSWQGLSGANVLTFGAGSRLTVL.

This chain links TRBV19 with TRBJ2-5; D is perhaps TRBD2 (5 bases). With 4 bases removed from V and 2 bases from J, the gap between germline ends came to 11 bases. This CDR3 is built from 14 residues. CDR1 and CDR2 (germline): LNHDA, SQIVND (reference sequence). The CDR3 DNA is TGTGCCAGTAGTACTCCGGGGATTCAAGAGACCCAGTACTTC. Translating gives CASSTPGIQETQYF.

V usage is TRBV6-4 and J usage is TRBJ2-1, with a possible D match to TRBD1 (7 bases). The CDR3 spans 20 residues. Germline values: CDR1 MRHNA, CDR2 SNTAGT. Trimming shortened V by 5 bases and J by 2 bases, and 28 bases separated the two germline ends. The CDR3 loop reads CASSPGRGTSTQGAYNEQFF. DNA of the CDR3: TGTGCCAGCAGTCCCGGACGGGGGACATCTACCCAGGGGGCCTACAATGAGCAGTTCTTC.

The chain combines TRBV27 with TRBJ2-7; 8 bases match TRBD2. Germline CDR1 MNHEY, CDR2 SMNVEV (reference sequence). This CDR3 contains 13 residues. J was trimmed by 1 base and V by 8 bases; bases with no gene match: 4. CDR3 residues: CASGGGGSYEQYF. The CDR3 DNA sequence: TGTGCCAGCGGGGGCGGGGGGTCCTACGAGCAGTACTTC.

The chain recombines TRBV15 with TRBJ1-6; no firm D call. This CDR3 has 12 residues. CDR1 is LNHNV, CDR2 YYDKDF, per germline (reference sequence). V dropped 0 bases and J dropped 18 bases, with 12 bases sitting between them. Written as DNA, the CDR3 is TGTGCCACCAGCAGAGATCTGGGAGTGCGCCACTTT. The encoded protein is CATSRDLGVRHF. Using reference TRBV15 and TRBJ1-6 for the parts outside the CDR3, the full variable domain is DAMVIQNPRYQVTQFGKPVTLSCSQTLNHNVMYWYQQKSSQAPKLLFHYYDKDFNNEADTPDNFQSRRPNTSFCFLDIRSPGLGDTAMYLCATSRDLGVRHFGNGTRLTVT.

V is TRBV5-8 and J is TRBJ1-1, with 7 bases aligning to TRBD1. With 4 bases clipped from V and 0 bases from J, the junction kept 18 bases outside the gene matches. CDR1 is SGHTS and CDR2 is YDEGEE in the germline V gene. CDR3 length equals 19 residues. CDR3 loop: CASSQSSGFRGHMNTEAFF. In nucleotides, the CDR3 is TGTGCCAGCAGCCAGTCTTCAGGGTTTAGGGGGCATATGAACACTGAAGCTTTCTTT. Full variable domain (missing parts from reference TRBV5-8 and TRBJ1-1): EAGVTQSPTHLIKTRGQQATLRCSPISGHTSVYWYQQALGLGLQFLLWYDEGEERNRGNFPPRFSGRQFPNYSSELNVNALELEDSALYLCASSQSSGFRGHMNTEAFFGQGTRLTVV.

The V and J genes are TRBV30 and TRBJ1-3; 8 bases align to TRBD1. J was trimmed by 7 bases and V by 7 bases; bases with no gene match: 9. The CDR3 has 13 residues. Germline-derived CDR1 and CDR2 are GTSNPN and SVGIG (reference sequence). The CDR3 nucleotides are TGTGCCTCAACCAGGGGGCCATATAACACCATATATTTT. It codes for CASTRGPYNTIYF.

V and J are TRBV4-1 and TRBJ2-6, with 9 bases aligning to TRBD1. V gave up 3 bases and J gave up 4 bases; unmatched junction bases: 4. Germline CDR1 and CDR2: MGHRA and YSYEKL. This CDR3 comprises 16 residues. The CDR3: CASSQGTGLGANVLTF. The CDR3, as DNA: TGCGCCAGCAGCCAGGGGACAGGGTTAGGGGCCAACGTCCTGACTTTC.

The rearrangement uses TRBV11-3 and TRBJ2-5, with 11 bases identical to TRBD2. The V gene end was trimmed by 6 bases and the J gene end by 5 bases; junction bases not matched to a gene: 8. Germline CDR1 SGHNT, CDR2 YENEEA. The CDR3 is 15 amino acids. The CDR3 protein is CASSRSGGALETQYF. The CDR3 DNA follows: TGTGCCAGCAGTCGTAGCGGGGGGGCCTTGGAGACCCAGTACTTC.

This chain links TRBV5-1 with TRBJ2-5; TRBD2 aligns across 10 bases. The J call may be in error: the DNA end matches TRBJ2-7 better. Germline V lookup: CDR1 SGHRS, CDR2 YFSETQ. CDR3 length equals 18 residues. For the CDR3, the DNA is TGCGCCAGCAGCCCGATACTAGCGGGGCCAACCAGCTCCTACGAGCAGTACTTC. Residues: CASSPILAGPTSSYEQYF.

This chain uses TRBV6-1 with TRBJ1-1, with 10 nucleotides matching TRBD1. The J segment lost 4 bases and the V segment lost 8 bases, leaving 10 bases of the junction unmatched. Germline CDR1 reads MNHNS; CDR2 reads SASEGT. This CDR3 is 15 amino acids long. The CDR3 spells CASRWGTGDGTEAFF. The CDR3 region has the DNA TGTGCCAGCCGTTGGGGGACAGGGGACGGCACTGAAGCTTTCTTT.

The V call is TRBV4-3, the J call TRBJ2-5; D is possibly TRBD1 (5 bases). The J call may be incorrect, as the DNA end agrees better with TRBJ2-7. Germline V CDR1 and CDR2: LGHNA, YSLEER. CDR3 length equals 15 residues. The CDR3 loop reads CASSQDLGQTYEQYF. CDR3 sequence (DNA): TGCGCCAGCAGCCAAGATCTCGGACAAACCTACGAGCAGTACTTC.

CDR3 sequence: CASSSRTGGNEQYF. The CDR3, as DNA: TGTGCCAGCAGCTCCCGGACAGGGGGCAACGAGCAGTACTTC. The V gene is TRBV9, the J gene TRBJ2-7; 11 bases are shared with TRBD1. This CDR3 spans 14 amino acids. With 4 bases clipped from V and 5 bases from J, the junction kept 5 bases outside the gene matches. Germline assignment: CDR1 SGDLS and CDR2 YYNGEE.

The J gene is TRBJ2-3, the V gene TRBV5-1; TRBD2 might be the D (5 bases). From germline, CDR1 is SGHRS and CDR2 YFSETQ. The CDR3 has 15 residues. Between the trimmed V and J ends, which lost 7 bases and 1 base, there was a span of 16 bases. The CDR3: CASSAVVRGTDTQYF. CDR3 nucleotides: TGCGCCAGCTCAGCGGTTGTCCGCGGCACAGATACGCAGTATTTT.

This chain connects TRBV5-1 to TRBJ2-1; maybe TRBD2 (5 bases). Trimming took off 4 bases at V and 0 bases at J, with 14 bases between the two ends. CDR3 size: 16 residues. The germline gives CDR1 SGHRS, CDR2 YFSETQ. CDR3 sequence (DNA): TGCGCCAGCAGCATCGGACTTGGGAGCTCCTACAATGAGCAGTTCTTC. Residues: CASSIGLGSSYNEQFF.

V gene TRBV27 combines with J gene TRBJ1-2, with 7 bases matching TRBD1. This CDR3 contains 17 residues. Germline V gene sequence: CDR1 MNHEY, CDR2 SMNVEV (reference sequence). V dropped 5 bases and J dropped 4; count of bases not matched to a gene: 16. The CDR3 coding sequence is TGTGCCAGCAGTCCCACCCATGACAGGGTCCCCCTCTATGGCTACACCTTC. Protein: CASSPTHDRVPLYGYTF.

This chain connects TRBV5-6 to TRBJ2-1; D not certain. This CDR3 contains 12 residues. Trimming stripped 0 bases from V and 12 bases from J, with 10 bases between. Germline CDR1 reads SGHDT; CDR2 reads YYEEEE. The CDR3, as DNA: TGTGCCAGCAGCTTGGCCAGGTCCGCGCAGTTCTTC. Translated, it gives CASSLARSAQFF.

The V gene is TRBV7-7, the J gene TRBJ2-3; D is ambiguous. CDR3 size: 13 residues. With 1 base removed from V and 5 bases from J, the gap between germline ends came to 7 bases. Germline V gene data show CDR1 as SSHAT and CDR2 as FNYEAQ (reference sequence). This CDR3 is CASSLDSGDTQYF. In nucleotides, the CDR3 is TGTGCCAGCAGCTTAGACTCCGGAGATACGCAGTATTTT.

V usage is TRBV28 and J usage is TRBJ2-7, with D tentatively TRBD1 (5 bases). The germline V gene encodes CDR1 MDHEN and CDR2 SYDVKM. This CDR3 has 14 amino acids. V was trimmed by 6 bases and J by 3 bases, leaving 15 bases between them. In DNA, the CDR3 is TGTGCCAGCAGCCCCAGGGTAGCAGGCTACGAGCAGTACTTC. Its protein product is CASSPRVAGYEQYF.

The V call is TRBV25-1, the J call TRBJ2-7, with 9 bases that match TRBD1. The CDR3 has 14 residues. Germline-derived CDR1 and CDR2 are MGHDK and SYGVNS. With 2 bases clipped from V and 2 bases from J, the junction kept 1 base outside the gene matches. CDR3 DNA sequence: TGTGCCAGCAGTGAAGGACAGGGGACCTACGAGCAGTACTTC. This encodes CASSEGQGTYEQYF.

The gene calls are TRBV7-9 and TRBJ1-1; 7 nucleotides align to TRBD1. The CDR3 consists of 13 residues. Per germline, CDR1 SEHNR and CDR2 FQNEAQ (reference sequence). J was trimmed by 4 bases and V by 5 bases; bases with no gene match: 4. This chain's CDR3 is CASSATGPTEAFF. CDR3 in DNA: TGTGCCAGCAGCGCGACAGGGCCCACTGAAGCTTTCTTT.

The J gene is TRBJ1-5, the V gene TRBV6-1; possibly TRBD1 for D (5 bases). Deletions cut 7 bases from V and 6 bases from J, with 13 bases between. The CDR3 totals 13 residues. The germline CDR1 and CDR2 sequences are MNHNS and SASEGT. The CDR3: CASTPREVQPQHF. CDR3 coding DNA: TGTGCCAGCACCCCCAGGGAGGTTCAGCCCCAGCATTTT.

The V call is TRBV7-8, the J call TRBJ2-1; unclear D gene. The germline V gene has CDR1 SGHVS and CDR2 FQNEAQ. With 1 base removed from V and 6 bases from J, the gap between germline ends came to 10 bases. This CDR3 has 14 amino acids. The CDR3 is CASSLVVVVNEQFF. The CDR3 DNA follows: TGTGCCAGCAGCTTAGTAGTTGTTGTCAATGAGCAGTTCTTC.

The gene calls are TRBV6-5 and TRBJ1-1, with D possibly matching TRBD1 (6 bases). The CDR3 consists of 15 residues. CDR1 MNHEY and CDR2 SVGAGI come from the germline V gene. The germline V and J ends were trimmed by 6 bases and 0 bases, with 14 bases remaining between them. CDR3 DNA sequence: TGTGCCAGCAGACCGGGACACCCTATGAACACTGAAGCTTTCTTT. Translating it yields CASRPGHPMNTEAFF.

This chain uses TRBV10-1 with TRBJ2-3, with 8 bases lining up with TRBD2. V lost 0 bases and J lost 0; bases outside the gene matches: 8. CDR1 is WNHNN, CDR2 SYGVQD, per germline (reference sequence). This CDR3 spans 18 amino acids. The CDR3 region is CASSESIAGGRSTDTQYF. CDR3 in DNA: TGCGCCAGCAGTGAGTCGATTGCGGGGGGCCGGAGCACAGATACGCAGTATTTT.

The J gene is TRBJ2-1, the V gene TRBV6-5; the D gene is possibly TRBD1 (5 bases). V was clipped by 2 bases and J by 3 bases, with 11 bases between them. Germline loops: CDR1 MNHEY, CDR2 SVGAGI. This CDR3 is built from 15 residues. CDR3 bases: TGTGCCAGCAGTTACGCGGCGGACAACTACAATGAGCAGTTCTTC. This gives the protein CASSYAADNYNEQFF.